The 24 T cell receptor beta chains listed next were all sequenced from one sample in a study of CD8+CD57+ T cells in acquired aplastic anemia. Researchers used genomic DNA as the template to profile TCR beta VDJ and CDR3. Using its own MiXCR run on the reads, TCRdb lists one record per CDR3 protein. The sample shows 450,000 to 600,000 distinct CDR3 sequences, more than 25% of them seen only once. Patients selected for sequencing had displayed CD8+CD57+ cell expansion by flow cytometry. The sample consisted of sorted CD4+, CD8+, or CD8+CD57+ T cells (not recorded which) from PBMCs. Receptors were obtained from a human donor with aplastic anemia.

V gene TRBV7-6 combines with J gene TRBJ2-5, with 9 positions matching TRBD1. The ends lost 3 bases at V and 5 bases at J; junction bases unmatched: 7. The germline V gene encodes CDR1 SGHVS and CDR2 FNYEAQ. This CDR3 contains 15 residues. CDR3 protein: CASSFDRGSWETQYF. CDR3 coding DNA: TGTGCCAGCAGCTTTGACAGGGGGTCATGGGAGACCCAGTACTTC. The full variable domain, completed using reference TRBV7-6 and TRBJ2-5, is GAGVSQSPRYKVTKRGQDVALRCDPISGHVSLYWYRQALGQGPEFLTYFNYEAQQDKSGLPNDRFSAERPEGSISTLTIQRTEQRDSAMYRCASSFDRGSWETQYFGPGTRLLVL.

The chain recombines TRBV7-9 with TRBJ2-7, with D perhaps matching TRBD1 (6 bases). Germline CDR1 SEHNR, CDR2 FQNEAQ (reference sequence). There are 14 residues in the CDR3. Trimming removed 4 bases from V and 3 bases from J, with 13 bases in between. DNA of the CDR3: TGTGCCAGCAGCTCGAAGGGGGACGGCTACGAGCAGTACTTC. Translation: CASSSKGDGYEQYF. Together with reference TRBV7-9 and TRBJ2-7, the CDR3 gives the full variable domain: DTGVSQNPRHKITKRGQNVTFRCDPISEHNRLYWYRQTLGQGPEFLTYFQNEAQLEKSRLLSDRFSAERPKGSFSTLEIQRTEQGDSAMYLCASSSKGDGYEQYFGPGTRLTVT.

This clonotype was found many times. The chain is built from TRBV15 and TRBJ2-7; 8 bases map to TRBD2. The CDR3 has 15 amino acids. Losses at the gene ends were 0 bases for V and 0 bases for J; bases not matched to a gene: 1. Germline V gene lookup returns CDR1 LNHNV and CDR2 YYDKDF (reference sequence). CDR3 residues: CATSREGTSSYEQYF. CDR3 coding DNA: TGTGCCACCAGCAGAGAGGGGACTAGCTCCTACGAGCAGTACTTC.

This clonotype was picked up many times. The rearrangement joins TRBV10-3 to TRBJ2-7; 11 bases map to TRBD1. The V gene end was trimmed by 4 bases and the J gene end by 7 bases; junction bases not matched to a gene: 6. The CDR3 contains 14 residues. Looked up from germline, CDR1 is ENHRY and CDR2 is SYGVKD. DNA for the CDR3: TGTGCCATCAGTGCGACCGGGACAGGGGGAGAGCAGTACTTC. Translated: CAISATGTGGEQYF.

This clonotype was seen at least ten times. This chain joins TRBV7-3 and TRBJ1-6; possible D gene TRBD1, 6 bases. CDR1 and CDR2 (germline): SGHTA, FQGTGA. With 2 bases removed from V and 10 bases from J, the gap between germline ends came to 9 bases. CDR3 length equals 13 residues. The CDR3 DNA reads as TGTGCCAGCAGCTTAGACAGGCGATCACCCCTCCACTTT. Protein: CASSLDRRSPLHF.

This clonotype has ten or more counts. The chain carries TRBV30 and TRBJ1-2; 7 positions match TRBD1. The CDR3 consists of 12 residues. Trimming removed 0 bases from V and 8 bases from J; junction bases left unmatched: 3. Germline V lookup: CDR1 GTSNPN, CDR2 SVGIG (reference sequence). In nucleotides, the CDR3 is TGTGCCTGGAGTGTCAGGGGGGCAGGCTACACCTTC. Amino acids: CAWSVRGAGYTF.

This clonotype showed up just a few times. J is TRBJ1-1 and V is TRBV11-2; D is ambiguous. This CDR3 has 16 amino acids. Trimming stripped 0 bases from V and 2 bases from J, with 13 bases between. The V gene's germline CDR1 is SGHAT and CDR2 FQNNGV. CDR3 region: CASSLEGLTQNTEAFF. For the CDR3, the DNA is TGTGCCAGCAGCTTAGAGGGCCTAACACAAAACACTGAAGCTTTCTTT.

This clonotype has just a few counts. The DNA for the CDR3 is TGCGCCAGCAGCTCGGGACAGGGAAAGAACTATGGCTACACCTTC. This sequence encodes CASSSGQGKNYGYTF. The chain uses TRBV5-1 and TRBJ1-2; 9 bases map to TRBD1. Trimming took 3 bases from V and 2 from J; bases not matched to a gene: 5. The CDR3 spans 15 residues. Germline values: CDR1 SGHRS, CDR2 YFSETQ.

Worth noting for this clonotype: The conserved phenylalanine or tryptophan is not found at the CDR3 terminus, so this likely reflects a read error. Because the CDR3's place on the DNA is in doubt, the DNA is left out and the CDR3 is given as listed by TCRdb. This chain joins TRBV5-1 and TRBJ1-5; TRBD1, the D gene given by the table, was not confirmed from the DNA. The CDR3 is 10 amino acids in total, end residues counted. Germline V gene lookup returns CDR1 SGHRS and CDR2 YFSETQ. The CDR3 sequence is CASSLRQVSG.

This clonotype has ten or more counts. The chain joins TRBV10-3 to TRBJ2-1; D assignment may be TRBD1 or TRBD2 (5 bases each). The CDR3 runs 12 residues. V lost 5 bases and J lost 9, with 11 bases in between. Germline lookup yields CDR1 ENHRY and CDR2 SYGVKD. This chain's CDR3 is CAISLLGAEQFF. For the CDR3, the DNA is TGTGCCATCAGTCTACTAGGGGCTGAGCAGTTCTTC.

This clonotype appeared many times. The rearrangement joins TRBV20-1 to TRBJ2-7; 8 nucleotides agree with TRBD2. CDR1 is DFQATT and CDR2 is SNEGSKA in the germline V gene (reference sequence). There are 15 residues in the CDR3. The V and J ends lost 0 bases and 6 bases, in that order; junction bases with no gene match: 10. The CDR3 DNA is TGCAGTGCTAGAGATTCACAGCGGGAGTCTTCCGAGCAGTACTTC. Translation gives CSARDSQRESSEQYF.

This clonotype came up a few times. CDR3: CASSYRIAGGVNYEQYF. The CDR3 DNA is TGTGCCAGCAGTTACCGGATAGCGGGAGGGGTCAACTACGAGCAGTACTTC. The chain couples TRBV6-2 or TRBV6-3 to TRBJ2-7; 11 nucleotides match TRBD2. Looked up from germline, CDR1 is MNHEY and CDR2 is SVGEGT. This CDR3 comprises 17 residues. Trimming at V came to 2 bases and at J to 3 bases, leaving 9 bases not matched to a gene.

In this sample, this clonotype turned up a few times. V gene TRBV5-1 combines with J gene TRBJ2-5; D is uncertain. Deletions cut 0 bases from V and 4 bases from J, with 10 bases between. The CDR3 is made up of 14 amino acids. CDR1 is SGHRS and CDR2 is YFSETQ in the germline V gene. The CDR3 DNA follows: TGCGCCAGCAGCTTGGGAGTGGACCCAGAGACCCAGTACTTC. Protein: CASSLGVDPETQYF. Full variable domain (rest looked up from reference TRBV5-1 and TRBJ2-5): KAGVTQTPRYLIKTRGQQVTLSCSPISGHRSVSWYQQTPGQGLQFLFEYFSETQRNKGNFPGRFSGRQFSNSRSEMNVSTLELGDSALYLCASSLGVDPETQYFGPGTRLLVL.

To note about this clonotype: Just one base apart from a much larger clone, this may be a read error. The chain has TRBV7-9 and TRBJ1-2; D is unclear. Germline V CDR1 and CDR2: SEHNR, FQNEAQ (reference sequence). The CDR3 runs 12 residues. The DNA for the CDR3 is TGTGCCAGCAGCTTAGAGTCTTATGACTACACCTTC. Translating gives CASSLESYDYTF.

This clonotype was detected ten times or more. The chain carries TRBV29-1 and TRBJ1-3; possibly TRBD1 for D (5 bases). The germline V and J ends were trimmed by 2 bases and 3 bases, with 8 bases remaining between them. The CDR3 covers 13 residues. Germline V gene lookup returns CDR1 SQVTM and CDR2 ANQGSEA. CDR3 in DNA: TGCAGCGTTGAATCGGGGGTTGGAAACACCATATATTTT. Translation: CSVESGVGNTIYF.

This clonotype was detected many times. The CDR3 nucleotides are TGCGCCAGCAGCCAGGACAAGAACTACGAGCAGTACTTC. Amino acids: CASSQDKNYEQYF. This chain uses TRBV4-3 with TRBJ2-7; weak D call: TRBD1 (5 bases). The germline gives CDR1 LGHNA, CDR2 YSLEER. Trimming removed 3 bases from V and 3 bases from J, with 9 bases in between. The CDR3 sequence is 13 residues long.

Concerning this clonotype: A single base separates this from a much larger clone, so it may be a read error. The genes are TRBV20-1 and TRBJ1-6; unclear D gene. This CDR3 is built from 16 residues. V lost 1 base to trimming and J lost 0 bases, with 10 bases between them. CDR1 DFQATT and CDR2 SNEGSKA come from the germline V gene (reference sequence). CDR3 in DNA: TGCAGTGCTAGAGCCCGCCTCAGCTCCTATAATTCACCCCTCCACTTT. This encodes CSARARLSSYNSPLHF.

This clonotype has a count of ten or more. This chain connects TRBV20-1 to TRBJ2-7; 10 positions agree with TRBD2. This CDR3 contains 15 residues. Germline V gives CDR1 DFQATT, CDR2 SNEGSKA (reference sequence). The J segment lost 3 bases and the V segment lost 3 bases, leaving 8 bases of the junction unmatched. The CDR3 loop reads CSARGGLATYYEQYF. The CDR3 DNA is TGCAGTGCTAGGGGGGGACTAGCGACATACTACGAGCAGTACTTC.

V and J are TRBV20-1 and TRBJ2-1; TRBD2 agrees at 7 bases. The length of the CDR3 is 13 residues. Trimming cost V 6 bases and J 5 bases; bases outside gene matches: 7. Germline CDR1 and CDR2: DFQATT and SNEGSKA (reference sequence). As DNA, the CDR3 is TGCAGTGCCATCGGACTAGTAGACAATGAGCAGTTCTTC. Encoded protein: CSAIGLVDNEQFF.

V and J are TRBV9 and TRBJ1-1; perhaps TRBD1 as D (6 bases). V dropped 4 bases and J dropped 11 bases, with 15 bases sitting between them. The germline gives CDR1 SGDLS, CDR2 YYNGEE. This CDR3 contains 12 residues. The CDR3 spells CASSPGGDAAFF. Written as DNA, the CDR3 is TGTGCCAGCAGCCCCGGGGGCGACGCCGCTTTCTTT.

This clonotype was seen repeatedly, ten times or more. V gene TRBV12-3 or TRBV12-4 combines with J gene TRBJ1-2; the D gene is possibly TRBD1 (5 bases). The CDR3 totals 13 residues. Trimming took 5 bases from V and 3 from J, leaving 10 bases between them. CDR3 protein: CASSQDMDYGYTF. CDR3 bases: TGTGCCAGCAGTCAGGACATGGACTATGGCTACACCTTC.

A few counts support this clonotype. The chain carries TRBV19 and TRBJ2-2; the D gene is possibly TRBD2 (5 bases). V was clipped by 4 bases and J by 5 bases, with 17 bases between them. In germline, CDR1 is LNHDA, CDR2 SQIVND (reference sequence). CDR3 size: 16 residues. The CDR3 sequence is CASSTRDPKSTGELFF. CDR3 DNA sequence: TGTGCCAGTAGTACTCGGGATCCTAAATCAACCGGGGAGCTGTTTTTT.

The J gene is TRBJ2-7, the V gene TRBV30, with D tentatively TRBD1 (6 bases). V was trimmed by 0 bases and J by 5 bases, leaving 11 bases between them. The germline V gene has CDR1 GTSNPN and CDR2 SVGIG (reference sequence). This CDR3 has 13 residues. The DNA for the CDR3 is TGTGCCTGGAGTGTAACAGGGTGGGACGAGCAGTACTTC. It encodes CAWSVTGWDEQYF.

This clonotype was seen more than once but under ten times. CDR3 sequence (DNA): TGTGCCAGCTCACCACGACAGGACAATCAGCCCCAGCATTTT. Translation: CASSPRQDNQPQHF. This sequence joins TRBV19 and TRBJ1-5; D perhaps matches TRBD1 (6 bases). The V end lost 9 bases, the J end lost 3 bases, and 15 bases lay between the germline ends. The germline gives CDR1 LNHDA, CDR2 SQIVND (reference sequence). The CDR3 length is 14 residues.